One sample yielded the 13 T cell receptor beta chains listed below, sequenced in a study of Graves' ophthalmopathy and Graves' hyperthyroidism. RNA transcripts yielded amplified TCR beta CDR3 regions. Amplification began with first-round RT-PCR using HTBI primers, then second-round multiplex PCR was performed. TCRdb passed the multiplex PCR reads through MiXCR, listing each CDR3 protein once. The sample shows some 360,000 distinct CDR3 sequences, approximately 17% of them seen only once. The sequenced sample was peripheral blood. These receptors were collected from an adult woman with stable Graves' hyperthyroidism.

In this sample, this clonotype turned up many times. This chain uses TRBV12-3 or TRBV12-4 with TRBJ2-7; TRBD2 is a possible D gene (6 bases). V shed 3 bases and J shed 0 bases, with 9 bases lying between them. This CDR3 is 14 amino acids long. The CDR3 sequence is CASSFAGSSYEQYF. In nucleotides, the CDR3 is TGTGCCAGCAGTTTTGCGGGAAGCTCCTACGAGCAGTACTTC.

CDR3 nucleotide sequence: TGCGCCAGCAGCCAAGTGGGGGGCTTCAGCGAGACCCAGTACTTC. It yields the protein CASSQVGGFSETQYF. This chain joins TRBV4-1 and TRBJ2-5; D is tentatively TRBD1 or TRBD2 (6 bases each). Germline V CDR1 and CDR2: MGHRA, YSYEKL. Trimming took 1 base from V and 5 from J, leaving 14 bases between them. The CDR3 loop spans 15 amino acids.

This clonotype was seen repeatedly, ten times or more. The CDR3 is CASGDSSYEQYF. The CDR3 coding sequence is TGTGCCAGCGGGGACAGCTCCTACGAGCAGTACTTC. The rearrangement uses TRBV28 and TRBJ2-7, with 7 bases matching TRBD1. The germline gives CDR1 MDHEN, CDR2 SYDVKM. The CDR3 has 12 amino acids. Trimming removed 8 bases from V and 0 bases from J; junction bases left unmatched: 1.

In its sample, this clonotype was seen many times. This chain joins TRBV12-3 or TRBV12-4 and TRBJ1-3; D is undetermined. Trimming removed 6 bases from V and 0 bases from J, with 9 bases in between. The CDR3 length is 14 residues. The CDR3 DNA sequence: TGTGCCAGCAGCCAGCGGGGCTCTGGAAACACCATATATTTT. Residues: CASSQRGSGNTIYF.

This clonotype was picked up many times. This rearrangement joins TRBV12-3 or TRBV12-4 to TRBJ2-7; 7 bases align to TRBD2. V lost 6 bases, J lost 6 bases, and 5 bases stayed unmatched. This CDR3 contains 12 residues. The CDR3: CASRYGGSEQYF. CDR3 DNA sequence: TGTGCCAGCAGATACGGGGGGAGCGAGCAGTACTTC.

This rearrangement joins TRBV20-1 to TRBJ1-2, with D perhaps matching TRBD1 (5 bases). The V gene's germline CDR1 is DFQATT and CDR2 SNEGSKA (reference sequence). The CDR3 extends over 13 amino acids. Trimming left V 4 bases short and J 8 bases short, with 17 bases between. As DNA, the CDR3 is TGCAGTGCTAAAGTCGGGGGAGGACGCGGCTACACCTTC. Amino acids: CSAKVGGGRGYTF.

This clonotype was counted ten times or more. The V and J genes are TRBV29-1 and TRBJ1-1, with 10 bases fitting TRBD1. This CDR3 is 14 amino acids long. Germline values: CDR1 SQVTM, CDR2 ANQGSEA. V trimming: 7 bases; J trimming: 4 bases; junction bases outside the gene matches: 9. The DNA of the CDR3 is TGCAGCGCCACCGAGGGACAGGGGATCACTGAAGCTTTCTTT. This sequence encodes CSATEGQGITEAFF.

There are many counts of this clonotype. The genes are TRBV28 and TRBJ1-3; possible D gene TRBD1, 6 bases. The CDR3 is 17 amino acids. V was shortened by 5 bases and J by 5 bases, with 22 bases between the two germline ends. Germline CDR1 reads MDHEN; CDR2 reads SYDVKM. The CDR3: CASSARGALSTRNTIYF. The DNA for the CDR3 is TGTGCCAGCAGTGCGCGGGGGGCCCTAAGCACCCGAAACACCATATATTTT.

This clonotype was seen many times. The chain uses TRBV5-1 and TRBJ1-2; D may be TRBD1 (5 bases). V shed 4 bases and J shed 8 bases, with 18 bases lying between them. The germline CDR1 and CDR2 sequences are SGHRS and YFSETQ. The CDR3 extends over 14 amino acids. The CDR3 nucleotides read TGCGCCAGCAGCGCTGACAGCCCTCTTTGGGGCTACACCTTC. This translates into CASSADSPLWGYTF. Filled out from reference TRBV5-1 and TRBJ1-2, the complete variable domain reads KAGVTQTPRYLIKTRGQQVTLSCSPISGHRSVSWYQQTPGQGLQFLFEYFSETQRNKGNFPGRFSGRQFSNSRSEMNVSTLELGDSALYLCASSADSPLWGYTFGSGTRLTVV.

V gene TRBV7-9 combines with J gene TRBJ2-5; 8 bases fit TRBD1. The V gene end was trimmed by 11 bases and the J gene end by 0 bases; junction bases not matched to a gene: 8. This CDR3 is built from 14 residues. The germline V gene has CDR1 SEHNR and CDR2 FQNEAQ (reference sequence). CDR3: CAGRGTGHQETQYF. CDR3 coding DNA: TGTGCCGGCCGGGGGACAGGTCACCAAGAGACCCAGTACTTC. Looking up the rest from reference TRBV7-9 and TRBJ2-5 gives the full variable domain: DTGVSQNPRHKITKRGQNVTFRCDPISEHNRLYWYRQTLGQGPEFLTYFQNEAQLEKSRLLSDRFSAERPKGSFSTLEIQRTEQGDSAMYLCAGRGTGHQETQYFGPGTRLLVL.

This clonotype was detected ten times or more. The chain combines TRBV29-1 with TRBJ1-2; no clear D gene. Germline V gene lookup returns CDR1 SQVTM and CDR2 ANQGSEA. The CDR3 spans 14 residues. V dropped 3 bases and J dropped 4 bases, with 15 bases sitting between them. CDR3 DNA: TGCAGCGTTGAGGTCCCGGTGGCCCTCTATGGCTACACCTTC. This gives the protein CSVEVPVALYGYTF.

This clonotype was seen repeatedly, ten times or more. The rearrangement links TRBV6-5 to TRBJ2-5; D unresolved. This CDR3 is 13 amino acids long. Looked up from germline, CDR1 is MNHEY and CDR2 is SVGAGI. The ends were cut back, 2 bases at V and 7 bases at J, with 11 bases in the middle. The CDR3 DNA is TGTGCCAGCAGTTACGCCGGTTTGGCGACCCAGTACTTC. As protein: CASSYAGLATQYF.

This clonotype was seen many times. The V call is TRBV28, the J call TRBJ2-7; 8 nucleotides agree with TRBD2. The germline CDR1 and CDR2 sequences are MDHEN and SYDVKM. CDR3 size: 18 residues. V lost 1 base, J lost 5 bases, and 16 bases stayed unmatched. The CDR3 sequence: CASSLYGSASGSHHEQYF. The CDR3 DNA reads TGTGCCAGCAGTTTATACGGCTCGGCTAGCGGGTCACACCACGAGCAGTACTTC.